Listed here are 13 T cell receptor beta chains from one sample, sequenced in a study of T-cell memory formation after mild COVID-19. TCRdb recomputed calls from the 5' RACE reads with MiXCR, one row per CDR3 protein. The table includes 550,000 to 700,000 distinct CDR3 sequences, 17% detected once. The specimen sequenced was PBMCs or a T cell subset sorted from them (not recorded which). The receptors derive from an adult woman who had mild COVID-19 (a few samples of this study predate the infection). Cell type and time point are not known.

The table lists this clonotype with a few counts. This chain joins TRBV12-3 or TRBV12-4 and TRBJ2-4; D gene uncertain. With 5 bases removed from V and 0 bases from J, the gap between germline ends came to 11 bases. This CDR3 spans 15 amino acids. The chain's CDR3 is CASSPSTLAKNIQYF. In DNA, the CDR3 is TGTGCCAGCAGTCCTTCTACCTTAGCCAAAAACATTCAGTACTTC.

In its sample, this clonotype was seen a few times. The chain employs TRBV24-1 and TRBJ2-1, with D unclear. The CDR3 runs to 15 residues. Germline lookup yields CDR1 KGHDR and CDR2 SFDVKD. Trimming removed 3 bases at V and 9 bases at J, with 17 bases between. CDR3 region: CATSDPQRRRGEQFF. The CDR3 region has the DNA TGTGCCACCAGTGATCCTCAACGACGGAGAGGTGAGCAGTTCTTC.

V is TRBV29-1 and J is TRBJ2-7; D might be TRBD2 (6 bases). Deletions cut 0 bases from V and 0 bases from J, with 12 bases between. CDR1 SQVTM and CDR2 ANQGSEA come from the germline V gene. There are 15 residues in the CDR3. CDR3 sequence reads: CSVEDTGGNSYEQYF. The CDR3, as DNA: TGCAGCGTTGAAGATACTGGCGGGAACTCCTACGAGCAGTACTTC.

This clonotype was found a few times. J is TRBJ1-5 and V is TRBV5-6; D is possibly TRBD1 (5 bases). This CDR3 contains 16 residues. CDR1 is SGHDT and CDR2 is YYEEEE in the germline V gene. With 0 bases removed from V and 0 bases from J, the gap between germline ends came to 10 bases. The CDR3 DNA follows: TGTGCCAGCAGCTTGGCCAGGGACTATAGCAATCAGCCCCAGCATTTT. Its translation: CASSLARDYSNQPQHF.

This clonotype has more than one count but fewer than ten. The chain has TRBV6-5 and TRBJ1-6; D uncertain. V shed 0 bases and J shed 5 bases, with 14 bases lying between them. The CDR3 runs 17 residues. Germline V lookup: CDR1 MNHEY, CDR2 SVGAGI. The CDR3 DNA is TGTGCCAGCAGTTACTCTGGGTGGGCTCTCAATAATTCACCCCTCCACTTT. This translates into CASSYSGWALNNSPLHF.

The J gene is TRBJ2-1, the V gene TRBV28; D ambiguous. The CDR3 covers 13 residues. The V gene's germline CDR1 is MDHEN and CDR2 SYDVKM. The germline V and J ends were trimmed by 1 base and 4 bases, with 5 bases remaining between them. The CDR3 sequence: CASSLFTYNEQFF. The CDR3 DNA is TGTGCCAGCAGTTTATTCACGTACAATGAGCAGTTCTTC.

This clonotype appeared a few times. The chain is built from TRBV9 and TRBJ2-2, with D uncertain. Trimming removed 6 bases at V and 5 bases at J, with 8 bases between. The CDR3 has 12 residues. Germline CDR1 reads SGDLS; CDR2 reads YYNGEE. CDR3 sequence: CASIADTGELFF. The CDR3 DNA sequence: TGTGCCAGCATTGCGGATACCGGGGAGCTGTTTTTT.

The chain links TRBV5-1 to TRBJ2-3; either TRBD1 or TRBD2 may supply D (5 bases each). The germline CDR1 and CDR2 sequences are SGHRS and YFSETQ. V lost 4 bases, J lost 6 bases, and 12 bases lay in between. The CDR3 is made up of 13 amino acids. CDR3 residues: CASSVGTRDTQYF. The CDR3 nucleotides are TGCGCCAGCAGCGTAGGGACCCGGGATACGCAGTATTTT.

This clonotype turned up a few times. V usage is TRBV7-9 and J usage is TRBJ1-2; perhaps TRBD1 as D (6 bases). The germline V gene has CDR1 SEHNR and CDR2 FQNEAQ (reference sequence). There are 13 residues in the CDR3. The V gene lost 5 bases and the J gene lost 3 bases, with 10 bases spanning the gap. The CDR3 region has the DNA TGTGCCAGCAGCCCACAGGGACACTATGGCTACACCTTC. Translation: CASSPQGHYGYTF.

In its sample, this clonotype was seen a few times. The chain recombines TRBV11-2 with TRBJ1-6, with TRBD1 matching 8 bases. Germline CDR1 is SGHAT and CDR2 is FQNNGV. With V trimmed by 2 bases and J by 10 bases, 13 bases remained unmatched. CDR3 length equals 17 residues. CDR3 in DNA: TGTGCCAGCAGCTTAATAGCAGGGACAGGAAGCAGGTCACCCCTCCACTTT. Amino acids: CASSLIAGTGSRSPLHF.

This clonotype was observed a handful of times. J is TRBJ1-2 and V is TRBV7-8, with D perhaps TRBD1 (6 bases). The germline gives CDR1 SGHVS, CDR2 FQNEAQ. This CDR3 has 14 residues. With 5 bases removed from V and 4 bases from J, the gap between germline ends came to 14 bases. The CDR3 nucleotides read TGTGCCAGCAGCCCAGAGGGGGGGAGCTATGGCTACACCTTC. Residues: CASSPEGGSYGYTF.

This clonotype has just a few counts. The V gene is TRBV18, the J gene TRBJ2-1; TRBD1 is a possible D gene (6 bases). V lost 1 base to trimming and J lost 3 bases, with 13 bases between them. The CDR3 totals 16 residues. CDR1 KGHSH and CDR2 LQKENI come from the germline V gene. DNA for the CDR3: TGTGCCAGCTCACCACTAACGCAGGGGTTCTACAATGAGCAGTTCTTC. This sequence encodes CASSPLTQGFYNEQFF.

This chain connects TRBV15 to TRBJ2-7; D not certain. The CDR3 runs to 15 residues. V gave up 0 bases and J gave up 2 bases, with 11 bases separating them. Germline CDR1 is LNHNV and CDR2 is YYDKDF (reference sequence). CDR3 sequence reads: CATSRDHVQTYEQYF. The CDR3, as DNA: TGTGCCACCAGCAGAGACCACGTACAGACCTACGAGCAGTACTTC.